The 23 T cell receptor beta chains below all came from one sample that was sequenced in a study of T-cell reconstitution after alpha-beta-depleted transplantation in children. The authors prepared the TCRbeta library with unique molecular identifiers. Each CDR3 protein is one row after TCRdb ran MiXCR on the PCR reads. The sample holds 550,000 to 600,000 distinct CDR3 sequences; about 21% are singletons and the top ten take about 14%. Sequenced here: PBMCs, mostly from graft donor cells, sampled 360 days after TCRalphabeta/CD19-depleted stem cell transplant. These receptors all come from a boy in the first two years of life who had a stem cell transplant for acute myeloid leukemia, so the T cells may come from the graft donor.

This clonotype was counted only a few times. The rearrangement links TRBV7-9 to TRBJ2-7; 8 bases are a match to TRBD1. Losses at the gene ends were 5 bases for V and 4 bases for J; bases not matched to a gene: 10. CDR3 length: 15 residues. Germline lookup yields CDR1 SEHNR and CDR2 FQNEAQ (reference sequence). Here the CDR3 DNA reads TGTGCCAGCAGCCGCGCCGGGACAGGTGATTACGAGCAGTACTTC. Its protein product is CASSRAGTGDYEQYF. The full variable domain, with the rest looked up from reference TRBV7-9 and TRBJ2-7, is DTGVSQNPRHKITKRGQNVTFRCDPISEHNRLYWYRQTLGQGPEFLTYFQNEAQLEKSRLLSDRFSAERPKGSFSTLEIQRTEQGDSAMYLCASSRAGTGDYEQYFGPGTRLTVT.

This clonotype turned up a few times. CDR3 region: CASSLLTALAQETQYF. The CDR3 DNA reads as TGTGCCAGCAGCTTATTGACAGCGCTGGCCCAAGAGACCCAGTACTTC. The V call is TRBV7-2, the J call TRBJ2-5; D is perhaps TRBD1 (5 bases). The V gene's germline CDR1 is SGHTA and CDR2 FQGNSA. The length of the CDR3 is 16 residues. Trimming left V 2 bases short and J 1 base short, with 14 bases between.

This clonotype was observed at least ten times. The chain joins TRBV12-3 or TRBV12-4 to TRBJ2-7; TRBD2 agrees at 7 bases. V gave up 6 bases and J gave up 4 bases; unmatched junction bases: 27. This CDR3 is 20 amino acids long. CDR3 in DNA: TGTGCCAGCAGCATAGGGTCGCCGGGGACTGTTGCCGGGGGGTCGTACGAGCAGTACGTC. Translated: CASSIGSPGTVAGGSYEQYV.

This clonotype was observed a few times. The chain is built from TRBV5-1 and TRBJ2-2; 10 nucleotides match TRBD1. The CDR3 is 20 amino acids. Germline values: CDR1 SGHRS, CDR2 YFSETQ. V trimming: 0 bases; J trimming: 0 bases; junction bases outside the gene matches: 11. Here the CDR3 reads CASSLVGTGEPTSNTGELFF. In DNA form, the CDR3 reads TGCGCCAGCAGCTTGGTGGGGACAGGGGAACCTACTTCGAACACCGGGGAGCTGTTTTTT.

The rearrangement joins TRBV6-5 to TRBJ2-2; 12 nucleotides agree with TRBD2. The CDR3 is 19 residues long. CDR1 is MNHEY, CDR2 SVGAGI, per germline. V shed 4 bases, J shed 5 bases, and the junction held 14 bases outside the gene matches. The CDR3 DNA reads TGTGCCAGCAGTTCGCCTAGCGGGGGGGCCCCTAGAAGGACCGGGGAGCTGTTTTTT. Its translation is CASSSPSGGAPRRTGELFF.

This clonotype was found a few times. The gene calls are TRBV10-3 and TRBJ1-1; 7 bases fit TRBD1. The germline V gene has CDR1 ENHRY and CDR2 SYGVKD. This CDR3 has 14 residues. Unmatched junction bases numbered 5, after V lost 6 bases and J lost 1 base. CDR3 region: CAIRKGQPNTEAFF. CDR3 nucleotide sequence: TGTGCCATCAGGAAGGGACAGCCGAACACTGAAGCTTTCTTT.

This clonotype has more than one count but fewer than ten. This chain connects TRBV9 to TRBJ2-3; a weak D match, TRBD1 (5 bases). Trimming removed 0 bases from V and 4 bases from J, with 12 bases in between. The CDR3 length is 15 residues. Germline V gene sequence: CDR1 SGDLS, CDR2 YYNGEE. In nucleotides, the CDR3 is TGTGCCAGCAGCGTAGGGGGCGGTGGGTCAGATACGCAGTATTTT. Its translation is CASSVGGGGSDTQYF. Drawing the rest from reference TRBV9 and TRBJ2-3, the complete variable domain is DSGVTQTPKHLITATGQRVTLRCSPRSGDLSVYWYQQSLDQGLQFLIQYYNGEERAKGNILERFSAQQFPDLHSELNLSSLELGDSALYFCASSVGGGGSDTQYFGPGTRLTVL.

The chain couples TRBV7-8 to TRBJ2-2; 8 nucleotides align to TRBD2. The CDR3 contains 17 residues. The germline gives CDR1 SGHVS, CDR2 FQNEAQ. The V and J ends lost 1 base and 2 bases, in that order; junction bases with no gene match: 6. In DNA form, the CDR3 reads TGTGCCAGCAGCTTAGAGGTTATAGCGGGAAACACCGGGGAGCTGTTTTTT. Protein sequence: CASSLEVIAGNTGELFF.

V is TRBV6-2 or TRBV6-3 and J is TRBJ2-7, with D possibly TRBD2 on 6 matching bases. The germline V gene encodes CDR1 MNHEY and CDR2 SVGEGT. This CDR3 region has 20 residues. The V and J ends lost 2 bases and 2 bases respectively, with 28 bases between them. CDR3 residues: CASSYTPGTLGEDRPYEQYF. DNA of the CDR3: TGTGCCAGCAGTTACACTCCCGGGACTCTAGGGGAAGATCGTCCCTACGAGCAGTACTTC.

As to this clonotype: This may be a read error: a much more frequent sequence differs by one nucleotide. The rearrangement uses TRBV12-3 or TRBV12-4 and TRBJ2-2; D may match TRBD1 or TRBD2 (6 bases each). This CDR3 is built from 14 residues. The CDR3 sequence: CAISLGGGTGELFF. CDR3 sequence (DNA): TGTGCCATCAGTTTAGGAGGGGGCACCGGGGAGCTGTTTTTT.

This clonotype was seen ten or more times. This chain connects TRBV3-1 to TRBJ2-4, with a weak D call TRBD1 (5 bases). The CDR3 totals 17 residues. Germline CDR1 LGHDT, CDR2 YNNKEL (reference sequence). V gave up 0 bases and J gave up 2 bases, with 14 bases separating them. CDR3: CASSQDAGRVTKNIQYF. The CDR3 DNA follows: TGTGCCAGCAGCCAAGACGCAGGCAGGGTCACCAAAAACATTCAGTACTTC.

In its sample, this clonotype was seen a few times. V and J are TRBV20-1 and TRBJ1-1; D ambiguous. There are 13 residues in the CDR3. Trimming stripped 6 bases from V and 2 bases from J, with 13 bases between. Germline loops: CDR1 DFQATT, CDR2 SNEGSKA (reference sequence). CDR3 coding DNA: TGCAGTGCCCCGTCCGGACCCAACACTGAAGCTTTCTTT. This translates into CSAPSGPNTEAFF.

Ten or more counts support this clonotype. For the CDR3, the DNA is TGCAGCGTAGCCGGGACAGAGGCCTACGAGCAGTACTTC. Protein product: CSVAGTEAYEQYF. The V and J genes are TRBV29-1 and TRBJ2-7, with 7 nucleotides matching TRBD1. Germline values: CDR1 SQVTM, CDR2 ANQGSEA. This CDR3 contains 13 residues. J lost 2 bases, V lost 6 bases, and 7 bases had no gene match.

The table lists this clonotype with a few counts. The J gene is TRBJ2-3, the V gene TRBV7-2, with a tentative D call TRBD2 (6 bases). The germline V gene encodes CDR1 SGHTA and CDR2 FQGNSA. Trimming pared 0 bases from V and 2 bases from J, leaving 15 bases between. The CDR3 sequence is 17 residues long. The CDR3 DNA reads as TGTGCCAGCAGCTTAGCGAGGGACTGGGTTTTCACAGATACGCAGTATTTT. It translates to CASSLARDWVFTDTQYF.

This clonotype was counted a few times. The V call is TRBV13, the J call TRBJ2-7, with unresolved D. CDR1 is PRHDT and CDR2 is FYEKMQ in the germline V gene (reference sequence). The CDR3 length is 13 residues. V shed 2 bases and J shed 3 bases, with 8 bases lying between them. The CDR3 coding sequence is TGTGCCAGCAGCTTATCGCCTAACTACGAGCAGTACTTC. It codes for CASSLSPNYEQYF.

Ten or more counts support this clonotype. The rearrangement uses TRBV7-2 and TRBJ2-3; D is ambiguous. The V and J ends lost 1 base and 4 bases respectively, with 12 bases between them. CDR1 and CDR2 (germline): SGHTA, FQGNSA. The CDR3 extends over 15 amino acids. CDR3 sequence: CASSLDSGVSDTQYF. Here the CDR3 DNA reads TGTGCCAGCAGCTTAGACTCCGGAGTCTCAGATACGCAGTATTTT. Using reference TRBV7-2 and TRBJ2-3 for the parts outside the CDR3, the full variable domain is GAGVSQSPSNKVTEKGKDVELRCDPISGHTALYWYRQSLGQGLEFLIYFQGNSAPDKSGLPSDRFSAERTGGSVSTLTIQRTQQEDSAVYLCASSLDSGVSDTQYFGPGTRLTVL.

J is TRBJ2-1 and V is TRBV10-2; TRBD1 matches at 9 bases. The CDR3 contains 14 residues. Germline V gene sequence: CDR1 WSHSY, CDR2 SAAADI. The V segment lost 5 bases and the J segment 9 bases; nucleotides outside the gene matches: 8. This CDR3 is CASSQLQGAGEQFF. The CDR3 DNA is TGCGCCAGCAGTCAACTACAGGGGGCAGGTGAGCAGTTCTTC.

This clonotype came up many times. CDR3 in amino acids: CSARVGGMNTEAFF. The CDR3 DNA reads TGCAGTGCTAGAGTAGGCGGCATGAACACTGAAGCTTTCTTT. The chain couples TRBV20-1 to TRBJ1-1; D is uncertain. Germline V lookup: CDR1 DFQATT, CDR2 SNEGSKA (reference sequence). V was shortened by 1 base and J by 0 bases, with 9 bases between the two germline ends. The CDR3 runs to 14 residues.

This clonotype was counted ten times or more. The J gene is TRBJ2-1, the V gene TRBV5-1; D remains unclear. CDR1 is SGHRS and CDR2 is YFSETQ in the germline V gene. Trimming took off 1 base at V and 7 bases at J, with 6 bases between the two ends. The CDR3 is 12 residues long. The CDR3 nucleotides read TGCGCCAGCAGCTTGACGAATAATGAGCAGTTCTTC. Its protein is CASSLTNNEQFF.

This clonotype was observed at least ten times. This chain connects TRBV19 to TRBJ1-3; D is unclear. The V gene lost 5 bases and the J gene lost 0 bases, with 8 bases spanning the gap. CDR3 size: 14 residues. The germline CDR1 and CDR2 sequences are LNHDA and SQIVND (reference sequence). CDR3 sequence reads: CASSLRNSGNTIYF. CDR3 DNA sequence: TGTGCCAGTAGTCTCAGGAACTCTGGAAACACCATATATTTT.

This clonotype has only a few counts. This chain uses TRBV5-1 with TRBJ1-1; TRBD1 matches at 7 bases. The V and J ends lost 4 bases and 3 bases, in that order; junction bases with no gene match: 3. The CDR3 extends over 13 amino acids. Germline V gives CDR1 SGHRS, CDR2 YFSETQ. The CDR3 coding sequence is TGCGCCAGCAGCATAGACAGGGACACTGAAGCTTTCTTT. Translated: CASSIDRDTEAFF.

The table lists this clonotype with many counts. The gene calls are TRBV7-6 and TRBJ2-1, with 8 bases aligning to TRBD1. Per the germline V gene, CDR1 is SGHVS and CDR2 is FNYEAQ. V trimming: 3 bases; J trimming: 2 bases; junction bases outside the gene matches: 3. The CDR3 length is 15 residues. Written as DNA, the CDR3 is TGTGCCAGCAGCTTGGGCAGGGGGCCCTACAATGAGCAGTTCTTC. Residues: CASSLGRGPYNEQFF.

The chain employs TRBV29-1 and TRBJ2-3, with a possible D match to TRBD2 (6 bases). CDR1 SQVTM and CDR2 ANQGSEA come from the germline V gene. The CDR3 runs 12 residues. Trimming left V 4 bases short and J 4 bases short, with 9 bases between. DNA for the CDR3: TGCAGCGTTGGTCCTAGCGCAGATACGCAGTATTTT. Protein product: CSVGPSADTQYF.